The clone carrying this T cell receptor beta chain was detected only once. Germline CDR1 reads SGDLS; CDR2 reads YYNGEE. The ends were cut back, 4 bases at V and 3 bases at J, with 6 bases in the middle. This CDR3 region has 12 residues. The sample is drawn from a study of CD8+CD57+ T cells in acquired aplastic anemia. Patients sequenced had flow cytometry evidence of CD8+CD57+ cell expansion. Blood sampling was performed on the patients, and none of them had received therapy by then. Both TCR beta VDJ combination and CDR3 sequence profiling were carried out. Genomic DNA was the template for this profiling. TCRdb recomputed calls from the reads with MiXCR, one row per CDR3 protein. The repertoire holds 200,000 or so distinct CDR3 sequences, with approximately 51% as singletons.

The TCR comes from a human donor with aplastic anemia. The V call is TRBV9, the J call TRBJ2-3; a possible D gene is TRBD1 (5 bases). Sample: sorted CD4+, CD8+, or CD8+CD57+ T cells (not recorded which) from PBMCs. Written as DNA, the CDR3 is TGTGCCAGCAGCCGACAGACAGATACGCAGTATTTT. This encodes CASSRQTDTQYF.